The 13 T cell receptor beta chains given below trace back to one sample, sequenced in a study of control samples from healthy donors and cancer patients. Data came from immunoSEQ multiplex PCR; TCRdb stores just in-frame clones and leaves some out. The profile shows around 170,000 clones, roughly 90% of them singletons. The sequenced sample consisted of blood. These receptors were obtained from a woman between 50 and 59 years old in good health.

This sequence joins TRBV6-1 and TRBJ2-3, with D possibly TRBD1 on 5 matching bases. Germline loops: CDR1 MNHNS, CDR2 SASEGT. V was trimmed by 2 bases and J by 0 bases, leaving 9 bases between them. The CDR3 runs to 15 residues. DNA for the CDR3: TGTGCCAGCAGTGAACAGCAGGGTAGCACAGATACGCAGTATTTT. Amino acids: CASSEQQGSTDTQYF.

The V gene is TRBV20-1, the J gene TRBJ2-7, with 9 positions matching TRBD1. From germline, CDR1 is DFQATT and CDR2 SNEGSKA (reference sequence). This CDR3 region has 11 residues. Written as DNA, the CDR3 is TGCAGCCCGGGACAGGGCTACGAGCAGTACTTC. It translates to CSPGQGYEQYF.

CDR3 bases: TGTGCCAGCAGCTTAGGTGCTAATGAAAAACTGTTTTTT. This translates into CASSLGANEKLFF. The chain joins TRBV7-2 to TRBJ1-4; D is unclear. Trimming pared 1 base from V and 3 bases from J, leaving 3 bases between. CDR3 length: 13 amino acids. Per germline, CDR1 SGHTA and CDR2 FQGNSA.

Only a few counts were recorded for this clone. V gene TRBV7-9 combines with J gene TRBJ1-5, with D maybe TRBD1 (6 bases). V was cut by 5 bases and J by 6 bases, with 26 bases left in between. Germline V CDR1 and CDR2: SEHNR, FQNEAQ (reference sequence). The CDR3 length is 18 residues. CDR3 residues: CASSPTGLWSSVPQPQHF. The CDR3 DNA is TGTGCCAGCAGCCCCACAGGGCTGTGGTCCAGTGTTCCTCAGCCCCAGCATTTT.

This chain joins TRBV3-1 (or the pseudogene TRBV3-2) and TRBJ1-3, with a tentative D call TRBD1 (5 bases). V lost 4 bases and J 4 bases, leaving 14 bases between the germline ends. Germline lookup yields CDR1 LGHDT and CDR2 YNNKEL (reference sequence). The CDR3 has 15 amino acids. In nucleotides, the CDR3 is TGTGCCAGCAGCCCCACCAGGGTCTCCGGAAACACCATATATTTT. The encoded protein is CASSPTRVSGNTIYF.

The chain joins TRBV27 to TRBJ2-7; TRBD1 matches 9 bases. Per germline, CDR1 MNHEY and CDR2 SMNVEV (reference sequence). V shed 6 bases and J 5 bases; nucleotides not matched to a gene: 5. This CDR3 region has 13 residues. The CDR3 DNA is TGTGCCAGCAGGCCGGGACAGGGACACGAGCAGTACTTC. Protein: CASRPGQGHEQYF.

The V and J genes are TRBV5-1 and TRBJ2-2; TRBD1 is a possible D gene (6 bases). The CDR3 has 15 amino acids. V lost 4 bases and J 4 bases, leaving 14 bases between the germline ends. CDR1 and CDR2 (germline): SGHRS, YFSETQ. The CDR3 here is CASSPTGIGTGELFF. CDR3 in DNA: TGCGCCAGCAGCCCGACAGGTATTGGCACCGGGGAGCTGTTTTTT.

DNA of the CDR3: TGCGCCAGCAGCTTGAAGTTCCAGGGTTATAACGAGCAGTACTTC. Encoded protein: CASSLKFQGYNEQYF. The chain is built from TRBV5-1 and TRBJ2-7; D perhaps matches TRBD1 (5 bases). Looked up from germline, CDR1 is SGHRS and CDR2 is YFSETQ. The CDR3 loop spans 15 amino acids. V dropped 1 base and J dropped 5 bases, with 16 bases sitting between them.

About this clone itself: This sample includes further DNA sequences coding for the same CDR3. The chain links TRBV9 to TRBJ1-1; D remains ambiguous. Per the germline V gene, CDR1 is SGDLS and CDR2 is YYNGEE. Trimming took 0 bases from V and 3 from J, leaving 6 bases between them. The CDR3 is 13 residues long. In DNA form, the CDR3 reads TGTGCCAGCAGCGTAGGGGGAGACACTGAAGCTTTCTTT. This sequence encodes CASSVGGDTEAFF.

The V call is TRBV28, the J call TRBJ1-1; 11 bases map to TRBD1. J was trimmed by 5 bases and V by 5 bases; bases with no gene match: 7. CDR3 size: 15 residues. CDR1 is MDHEN and CDR2 is SYDVKM in the germline V gene. The CDR3 sequence is CASSRGQGAPTEAFF. CDR3 sequence (DNA): TGTGCCAGCAGTCGCGGACAGGGGGCACCAACTGAAGCTTTCTTT.

CDR3 amino acids: CASSLHVPYEQYF. CDR3 DNA: TGTGCCAGCAGCTTACATGTCCCCTACGAGCAGTACTTC. The gene calls are TRBV7-8 and TRBJ2-7; D is uncertain. Germline V CDR1 and CDR2: SGHVS, FQNEAQ. CDR3 length: 13 residues. Trimming removed 2 bases at V and 2 bases at J, with 7 bases between.

Worth noting for this clone: Germline is not matched at one junction end, which may reflect a read error. Other nucleotide sequences from this sample produce the same CDR3. V usage is TRBV7-2 and J usage is TRBJ2-5; D could derive from TRBD1 or TRBD2 (5 bases each). The CDR3 sequence is 13 residues long. In germline, CDR1 is SGHTA, CDR2 FQGNSA. For the CDR3, the DNA is TGTGCCAGCAGCACGAAGCCCAGGGAGACCCAATACTTC. It yields the protein CASSTKPRETQYF.

This chain joins TRBV6-5 and TRBJ2-1, with D tentatively TRBD1 (5 bases). Trimming took 10 bases from V and 4 from J, leaving 14 bases between them. Germline lookup yields CDR1 MNHEY and CDR2 SVGAGI. The CDR3 sequence is 13 residues long. In nucleotides, the CDR3 is TGTGCCACTCACAGGACATCTTACAATGAGCAGTTCTTC. It yields the protein CATHRTSYNEQFF.